This record looks at one T cell receptor beta chain sequence and its context. Its target antigen remains unknown. No quality values exist for individual bases; no much larger clone is one base distant. TCR CDR3 regions were amplified from genomic DNA by multiplex PCR using the deep immunoSEQ assay. Genomic DNA extracted from each cell subset was distributed evenly over all wells of several immunoSEQ 96-well plates, and each plate served as one replicate. For sorted subsets, about 200 ng genomic DNA, equal to 30,000 to 35,000 T cell genomes, was loaded into each replicate PCR. Purified libraries were measured with a Qubit 3.0 fluorometer, size-checked on a Bioanalyzer 2100, and measured again with the KAPA Library Quantification kit. Every immunoSEQ 96-well plate was sequenced on a dedicated single-read 150-cycle Illumina NextSeq 550 flow cell. In the source study's methods: Because only junctional sequences without quality scores were contained in the immunoSEQ output, filtering matching that applied to full-length reads could not be performed. Sequences were annotated with PyIR, a Python wrapper for IgBLAST v1.9, and V/J genes and CDR3 were assigned using IMGT germline references. Reads with weak V/J assignments (E-value above 1e-6), missing CDR3, stop codons, out-of-frame junctions, or ambiguous translated residues were removed. A V3J clonotype was defined by an identical inferred V gene, J gene, and CDR3 amino acid sequence. Percentage overlap between repertoires was computed as shared unique clonotypes divided by the size of the smaller repertoire. Three approaches were used to assess repertoire richness: RTK rarefaction, the Chao1 estimator, and Recon v2.1 estimates of unobserved clonotypes. OLGA was used to compute generation probabilities for all TCRbeta clonotypes that the gDNA method yielded from a handful of donors. Sourced from immuneACCESS, this table was stored by TCRdb with only in-frame sequences that have V and J called. A share of the clones is absent; for the studies checked, an unresolved V gene accounts for under half, and the remainder has no known explanation. That table gives V, J and clone size, and the DNA gave D and trimming. The sample table holds roughly 2.5 million clones, of which approximately 94% were seen once. About 0.13% of the sample is in the top ten clones.

For CDR1 and CDR2, the germline V gene lists SGHVS and FNYEAQ. The CDR3 measures 17 amino acids from cysteine to phenylalanine. Kept here is only the CDR3 DNA, which spans 51 bases and is read in frame from base 1. V and J lose 1 base and 0 bases, and a span of 15 bases separates them. The donors were healthy, HIV-negative adults with no recently reported acute infections or vaccinations. All donors were Caucasian adults living in Nashville, Tennessee, USA. Magnetic negative selection was used to enrich CD4+ T cells, after which naive cells were positively selected on CD45RA and the negative fraction became the memory subset. Blood was collected by leukapheresis, and PBMCs were isolated by Ficoll-Histopaque density gradient centrifugation and then cryopreserved in liquid nitrogen vapor phase. Analytical flow cytometry was used to check the purity and quantity of each magnetically sorted T cell population. Genomic DNA was isolated from every sorted fraction and measured by UV absorbance on a Nanodrop 2000c.

This sample was included in a study of shared clonotypes between healthy human individuals (dated by TCRdb to 2018 to 2020). Looking at the study overall: Two women and a few men aged 18 to 49 years were included in the cohort. Between about 0.94 and 8.9 billion PBMCs per donor were obtained by leukapheresis. Libraries were prepared and TCR repertoires were sequenced by different laboratories using diverse techniques, in order to increase sequencing depth and limit assay-specific biases. The study deeply sequenced blood TCR repertoires of 5 or 6 healthy adults to estimate repertoire size and the extent of clonotype sharing between individuals. For each donor, CD4 naive and CD4 memory were each given three plates, CD8 naive was given two plates, and CD8 memory was given one plate.

The investigation overall reported the following: Pairwise subsampling indicated that sequencing depth was expected to affect the degree of clonotype sharing among donors. Sampling was limited to blood, and TCR repertoires in tissue likely differ from TCR repertoires in blood. Estimated clonotype richness was generally larger for naive than for memory subsets. Rarefaction of sorted-subset datasets indicated incomplete sequencing despite the large sequencing depth. Higher generation probabilities were observed for clonotypes shared by all four sorted-subset donors than for non-shared clonotypes. The genetic and exposure-history diversity represented was limited by the small number of donors. Roughly 5% of naive CD4, around 3.6% of naive CD8, about 2.1% of memory CD4, and more than 0.35% of memory CD8 clonotypes were shared across several donors.

Sequenced input: naive CD4+ T cells sorted from blood. The cell subset or site tag for this specimen amounts to: CD45RA+ positively selected. The receptor comes from a man aged 18 to 30 in good health. In this chain, TRBV7-6 is recombined with TRBJ1-1; the D region possibly corresponds to TRBD1 (5 bases align). The bases read TGTGCCAGCAGCTTAGGTCAGGGATTAGGTGTGAACACTGAAGCTTTCTTT. Translated, it reads CASSLGQGLGVNTEAFF.